Below are 26 T cell receptor beta chains sequenced from a single sample in a study of shared clonotypes between healthy human individuals. Clones were sequenced by immunoSEQ multiplex PCR, and TCRdb holds only the in-frame ones, with some missing. The table lists 2 million to 2.5 million clones, around 93% of them singletons. Specimen: naive CD4+ T cells from PBMCs. Subset denoted: CD45RA+ positively selected. The receptors here all came from a young man in good health. Some clones in this sample may be carry-over from other donors' samples.

J is TRBJ2-6 and V is TRBV10-1; 7 bases match TRBD1. This CDR3 comprises 18 residues. Losses at the gene ends were 3 bases for V and 3 bases for J; bases not matched to a gene: 11. The germline V gene has CDR1 WNHNN and CDR2 SYGVQD (reference sequence). CDR3 DNA sequence: TGCGCCAGCAGTGATCTTGAGGGGGCGGGTGTTGGGGCCAACGTCCTGACTTTC. Amino acids: CASSDLEGAGVGANVLTF.

The chain uses TRBV7-3 and TRBJ2-2, with D possibly TRBD1 on 5 matching bases. The CDR3 runs to 14 residues. Per germline, CDR1 SGHTA and CDR2 FQGTGA. V lost 2 bases to trimming and J lost 6 bases, with 10 bases between them. The DNA of the CDR3 is TGTGCCAGCAGCTTAGGCAGGGCGGCCGGGGAGCTGTTTTTT. The encoded protein is CASSLGRAAGELFF.

Concerning this clone itself: At one boundary the junction diverges from the germline segment, which might be a read error. The chain couples TRBV25-1 to TRBJ1-4; maybe TRBD1 (6 bases). The length of the CDR3 is 18 residues. Germline V gene data show CDR1 as MGHDK and CDR2 as SYGVNS. CDR3 bases: TGTACCAGCAGCGCGGGACACCTTGCGGGGGGAACTAATGAAAAACTGTTTTTT. Translating it yields CTSSAGHLAGGTNEKLFF.

The chain combines TRBV6-1 with TRBJ2-1; D call uncertain. Deletions cut 6 bases from V and 6 bases from J, with 9 bases between. The CDR3 is 12 residues long. Germline values: CDR1 MNHNS, CDR2 SASEGT. CDR3: CASRRLSNEQFF. For the CDR3, the DNA is TGTGCCAGCAGGCGACTGTCCAATGAGCAGTTCTTC.

This rearrangement joins TRBV18 to TRBJ2-3; 8 bases line up with TRBD1. There are 16 residues in the CDR3. J was trimmed by 5 bases and V by 3 bases; bases with no gene match: 10. CDR1 and CDR2 (germline): KGHSH, LQKENI. CDR3 region: CASSPDRAGGRDTQYF. CDR3 nucleotide sequence: TGTGCCAGCTCACCCGATCGGGCAGGGGGCCGAGATACGCAGTATTTT.

The V gene is TRBV19, the J gene TRBJ2-1; 9 bases match TRBD1. Germline CDR1 and CDR2: LNHDA and SQIVND (reference sequence). J gave up 7 bases and V 4 bases, and 8 bases lay outside the gene matches. This CDR3 contains 15 residues. For the CDR3, the DNA is TGTGCCAGTAGTACCCGGACAGGGGAGGAAAATGAGCAGTTCTTC. This encodes CASSTRTGEENEQFF.

The rearrangement uses TRBV29-1 and TRBJ2-4; D ambiguous. The V end lost 7 bases, the J end lost 1 base, and 8 bases lay between the germline ends. Germline V CDR1 and CDR2: SQVTM, ANQGSEA. The CDR3 length is 12 residues. The CDR3 DNA is TGCAGCGCCGTAGAGGCCAAAAACATTCAGTACTTC. Protein sequence: CSAVEAKNIQYF. The full variable domain, in which reference TRBV29-1 and TRBJ2-4 provide the parts outside the CDR3, is SAVISQKPSRDICQRGTSLTIQCQVDSQVTMMFWYRQQPGQSLTLIATANQGSEATYESGFVIDKFPISRPNLTFSTLTVSNMSPEDSSIYLCSAVEAKNIQYFGAGTRLSVL.

This chain links TRBV28 with TRBJ2-7; D is perhaps TRBD2 (6 bases). V was trimmed by 1 base and J by 7 bases, leaving 17 bases between them. CDR1 is MDHEN, CDR2 SYDVKM, per germline. The CDR3 runs to 15 residues. In nucleotides, the CDR3 is TGTGCCAGCAGTTTATCTGGCGGGATCTTGAGGGAGCAGTACTTC. This encodes CASSLSGGILREQYF.

The rearrangement joins TRBV5-1 to TRBJ1-2; TRBD1 matches 7 bases. CDR1 and CDR2 from the germline V gene are SGHRS and YFSETQ. Germline trimming cut 4 bases from V and 4 bases from J; bases unmatched to any gene: 7. The CDR3 is made up of 14 amino acids. CDR3 nucleotide sequence: TGCGCCAGCAGCGCCGGGACAGAGGGCTATGGCTACACCTTC. This translates into CASSAGTEGYGYTF.

This clone was observed once. The rearrangement links TRBV7-9 to TRBJ1-5; no reliable D call. The CDR3 is 13 residues long. Trimming cost V 2 bases and J 4 bases, with 6 bases left between them. The V gene's germline CDR1 is SEHNR and CDR2 FQNEAQ (reference sequence). For the CDR3, the DNA is TGTGCCAGCAGCTTAAAGGGTAATCAGCCCCAGCATTTT. As protein: CASSLKGNQPQHF. The whole variable domain, filled in from reference TRBV7-9 and TRBJ1-5, reads DTGVSQNPRHKITKRGQNVTFRCDPISEHNRLYWYRQTLGQGPEFLTYFQNEAQLEKSRLLSDRFSAERPKGSFSTLEIQRTEQGDSAMYLCASSLKGNQPQHFGDGTRLSIL.

The V gene is TRBV7-9, the J gene TRBJ1-3; D perhaps matches TRBD1 (5 bases). CDR3 length equals 15 residues. Germline lookup yields CDR1 SEHNR and CDR2 FQNEAQ (reference sequence). The V and J ends lost 5 bases and 5 bases respectively, with 16 bases between them. CDR3 protein: CASSQSGGMRNTIYF. The DNA for the CDR3 is TGTGCCAGCAGCCAGTCGGGGGGGATGAGAAACACCATATATTTT.

J is TRBJ1-1 and V is TRBV12-5; 9 bases line up with TRBD1. This CDR3 is 18 amino acids long. CDR1 and CDR2 (germline): LGHNT, FRNRAP. Trimming cost V 0 bases and J 0 bases; bases outside gene matches: 8. CDR3 bases: TGTGCTAGTGGTTTGGTACTGGGACAGGGCCATCTGAACACTGAAGCTTTCTTT. It codes for CASGLVLGQGHLNTEAFF.

This rearrangement joins TRBV9 to TRBJ2-1, with D uncertain. CDR1 SGDLS and CDR2 YYNGEE come from the germline V gene. V was trimmed by 4 bases and J by 9 bases, leaving 11 bases between them. CDR3 length: 12 residues. As DNA, the CDR3 is TGTGCCAGCAGCCTCTCTCGCGGTGAGCAGTTCTTC. It encodes CASSLSRGEQFF. The complete variable domain, with remaining parts taken from reference TRBV9 and TRBJ2-1, reads DSGVTQTPKHLITATGQRVTLRCSPRSGDLSVYWYQQSLDQGLQFLIQYYNGEERAKGNILERFSAQQFPDLHSELNLSSLELGDSALYFCASSLSRGEQFFGPGTRLTVL.

The V gene is TRBV9, the J gene TRBJ2-3, with 8 bases aligning to TRBD2. This CDR3 spans 17 amino acids. Germline trimming cut 0 bases from V and 1 base from J; bases unmatched to any gene: 7. Germline CDR1 reads SGDLS; CDR2 reads YYNGEE. This CDR3 is CASSVGTGRVGTDTQYF. DNA for the CDR3: TGTGCCAGCAGCGTAGGGACCGGGAGGGTCGGCACAGATACGCAGTATTTT.

This chain links TRBV7-8 with TRBJ2-5; unclear D gene. Germline CDR1 is SGHVS and CDR2 is FQNEAQ. The CDR3 has 12 residues. V lost 3 bases and J 4 bases, leaving 6 bases between the germline ends. Here the CDR3 DNA reads TGTGCCAGCAGCTTGGGCCCAGAGACCCAGTACTTC. Its protein product is CASSLGPETQYF.

The chain couples TRBV7-7 to TRBJ2-3; 8 bases line up with TRBD2. V lost 7 bases to trimming and J lost 1 base; unmatched junction nucleotides: 16. From germline, CDR1 is SSHAT and CDR2 FNYEAQ (reference sequence). CDR3 length equals 18 residues. The CDR3 sequence: CASTLASSGRRGTDTQYF. For the CDR3, the DNA is TGTGCCAGCACCTTGGCCTCGAGCGGGAGAAGGGGCACAGATACGCAGTATTTT.

CDR3 nucleotide sequence: TGCAGCGCCCATCGGGGGTCTCGGGAGCAGTACTTC. This translates into CSAHRGSREQYF. V and J are TRBV29-1 and TRBJ2-7; TRBD2 is a possible D gene (6 bases). V was clipped by 7 bases and J by 7 bases, with 17 bases between them. CDR1 is SQVTM and CDR2 is ANQGSEA in the germline V gene. The CDR3 loop spans 12 amino acids.

V usage is TRBV11-2 and J usage is TRBJ1-2; possible D gene TRBD1, 5 bases. CDR1 and CDR2 from the germline V gene are SGHAT and FQNNGV. The CDR3 is 16 residues long. Deletions cut 3 bases from V and 13 bases from J, with 27 bases between. CDR3 protein: CASSLAGTALRLGVTF. The CDR3 DNA follows: TGTGCCAGCAGCTTGGCTGGGACGGCCCTACGCCTGGGAGTCACCTTC.

The V gene is TRBV7-2, the J gene TRBJ2-2, with a tentative D call TRBD1 (6 bases). In germline, CDR1 is SGHTA, CDR2 FQGNSA. This CDR3 contains 15 residues. Trimming took 2 bases from V and 2 from J, leaving 9 bases between them. This chain's CDR3 is CASSLRDTNTGELFF. CDR3 DNA: TGTGCCAGCAGCTTACGGGACACCAACACCGGGGAGCTGTTTTTT.

This chain links TRBV6-6 with TRBJ1-3; D gene ambiguous. The CDR3 length is 15 residues. Trimming took off 5 bases at V and 0 bases at J, with 11 bases between the two ends. The germline V gene encodes CDR1 MNHNY and CDR2 SVGAGI (reference sequence). The CDR3 loop reads CASSLLGSSGNTIYF. The CDR3 DNA reads as TGTGCCAGCAGTCTACTGGGCAGCTCTGGAAACACCATATATTTT.

As regards this clone: Additional DNA sequences in this sample encode the identical CDR3. V usage is TRBV29-1 and J usage is TRBJ1-2; the match to TRBD1 covers 7 bases. Germline lookup yields CDR1 SQVTM and CDR2 ANQGSEA. V gave up 4 bases and J gave up 4 bases; unmatched junction bases: 3. This CDR3 spans 12 amino acids. CDR3 amino acids: CSVGGQAYGYTF. The CDR3 nucleotides read TGCAGCGTTGGTGGACAGGCCTATGGCTACACCTTC. Full variable domain (outside the CDR3, taken from reference TRBV29-1 and TRBJ1-2): SAVISQKPSRDICQRGTSLTIQCQVDSQVTMMFWYRQQPGQSLTLIATANQGSEATYESGFVIDKFPISRPNLTFSTLTVSNMSPEDSSIYLCSVGGQAYGYTFGSGTRLTVV.

V usage is TRBV10-1 and J usage is TRBJ2-1, with 8 bases that match TRBD2. Germline CDR1 is WNHNN and CDR2 is SYGVQD (reference sequence). This CDR3 has 15 amino acids. V dropped 5 bases and J dropped 10; count of bases not matched to a gene: 13. The CDR3 nucleotides are TGCGCCAGCAGTTCCAGAGCGGGAGACCGGGAGGAGCAGTTCTTC. It is translated as CASSSRAGDREEQFF.

The chain links TRBV28 to TRBJ2-3; TRBD2 might be the D (5 bases). V lost 8 bases, J lost 1 base, and 16 bases lay in between. From germline, CDR1 is MDHEN and CDR2 SYDVKM. The CDR3 is 15 residues long. This CDR3 is CASLDRRTGTDTQYF. For the CDR3, the DNA is TGTGCCAGCCTTGACCGGAGGACTGGCACAGATACGCAGTATTTT. Based on the CDR3 plus reference TRBV28 and TRBJ2-3, the full variable domain is DVKVTQSSRYLVKRTGEKVFLECVQDMDHENMFWYRQDPGLGLRLIYFSYDVKMKEKGDIPEGYSVSREKKERFSLILESASTNQTSMYLCASLDRRTGTDTQYFGPGTRLTVL.

The V call is TRBV28, the J call TRBJ2-1; weak D call: TRBD1 (6 bases). The germline CDR1 and CDR2 sequences are MDHEN and SYDVKM. The V end lost 6 bases, the J end lost 3 bases, and 12 bases lay between the germline ends. CDR3 length: 14 amino acids. CDR3 bases: TGTGCCAGCAGCGGGACAAGCCTCTACAATGAGCAGTTCTTC. Translation: CASSGTSLYNEQFF.

In this sample, this clone turned up a few times. The J gene is TRBJ2-7, the V gene TRBV5-1; tentatively, D is TRBD1 (6 bases). Deletions cut 0 bases from V and 3 bases from J, with 13 bases between. Germline loops: CDR1 SGHRS, CDR2 YFSETQ. This CDR3 is 15 amino acids long. Here the CDR3 reads CASSLAPGESYEQYF. CDR3 coding DNA: TGCGCCAGCAGCTTGGCCCCAGGGGAGAGCTACGAGCAGTACTTC.

The chain couples TRBV5-1 to TRBJ1-3; the D gene is possibly TRBD1 (5 bases). The CDR3 length is 13 residues. Trimming shortened V by 7 bases and J by 7 bases, and 15 bases separated the two germline ends. Germline V CDR1 and CDR2: SGHRS, YFSETQ. The CDR3 spells CASCSVPGNTIYF. CDR3 in DNA: TGCGCCAGCTGTTCCGTTCCAGGGAACACCATATATTTT. Together with reference TRBV5-1 and TRBJ1-3, the CDR3 gives the full variable domain: KAGVTQTPRYLIKTRGQQVTLSCSPISGHRSVSWYQQTPGQGLQFLFEYFSETQRNKGNFPGRFSGRQFSNSRSEMNVSTLELGDSALYLCASCSVPGNTIYFGEGSWLTVV.